These 23 T cell receptor beta chains came from one sample sequenced in a study of cytomegalovirus exposure and HLA in healthy donors. With 60 Vbeta and 13 Jbeta primers, the PCR was carried out. Only in-frame clones appear in the TCRdb table, and some are missing; sequencing was by immunoSEQ multiplex PCR. This table holds fewer than 100,000 clones, approximately 80% found once. Sequences were obtained from PBMCs. Receptors were obtained from a female donor in good health and CMV-seronegative.

The CDR3 sequence: CASSSRGANSPLHF. The DNA for the CDR3 is TGTGCCAGCAGCTCCCGGGGGGCTAATTCACCCCTCCACTTT. The chain carries TRBV7-2 and TRBJ1-6; the D gene is possibly TRBD1 (6 bases). V was cut by 4 bases and J by 6 bases, with 10 bases left in between. The germline V gene encodes CDR1 SGHTA and CDR2 FQGNSA. The CDR3 sequence is 14 residues long.

The chain couples TRBV6-6 to TRBJ2-2; D might be TRBD1 (5 bases). CDR3 length equals 14 residues. CDR1 and CDR2 from the germline V gene are MNHNY and SVGAGI (reference sequence). V lost 2 bases and J lost 5, with 9 bases in between. CDR3 in DNA: TGTGCCAGCAGTTACCTTAGGGGAACCGGGGAGCTGTTTTTT. This codes for CASSYLRGTGELFF.

The chain links TRBV27 to TRBJ2-1; TRBD2 might be the D (5 bases). V dropped 6 bases and J dropped 4 bases, with 13 bases sitting between them. This CDR3 contains 14 residues. Germline lookup yields CDR1 MNHEY and CDR2 SMNVEV (reference sequence). The CDR3 spells CASSGVFPYNEQFF. CDR3 in DNA: TGTGCCAGCAGCGGGGTTTTCCCTTACAATGAGCAGTTCTTC.

This chain connects TRBV4-1 to TRBJ2-1; the match to TRBD1 covers 8 bases. V was clipped by 3 bases and J by 2 bases; unmatched bases: 6. Germline V CDR1 and CDR2: MGHRA, YSYEKL. The CDR3 has 16 amino acids. CDR3 nucleotides: TGCGCCAGCAGCCATGCCGGGACAGGCGCCTACAATGAGCAGTTCTTC. Residues: CASSHAGTGAYNEQFF.

For this clone: This specimen includes other DNA sequences encoding the same CDR3. The rearrangement joins TRBV7-9 to TRBJ2-5, with 11 positions matching TRBD2. V gave up 3 bases and J gave up 4 bases; unmatched junction bases: 1. Germline CDR1 and CDR2: SEHNR and FQNEAQ (reference sequence). The CDR3 extends over 14 amino acids. Here the CDR3 DNA reads TGTGCCAGCAGCTTGGGACTAGCGGCAGAGACCCAGTACTTC. Protein product: CASSLGLAAETQYF.

This rearrangement joins TRBV7-9 to TRBJ1-6; D not certain. CDR1 SEHNR and CDR2 FQNEAQ come from the germline V gene (reference sequence). Trimming stripped 5 bases from V and 0 bases from J, with 5 bases between. The CDR3 is 14 residues long. This CDR3 reads CASSENSYNSPLHF. The CDR3 DNA follows: TGTGCCAGCAGCGAGAACTCCTATAATTCACCCCTCCACTTT.

The chain links TRBV19 to TRBJ2-3, with D perhaps matching TRBD1 (5 bases). Germline lookup yields CDR1 LNHDA and CDR2 SQIVND (reference sequence). The CDR3 covers 13 residues. Trimming stripped 3 bases from V and 4 bases from J, with 8 bases between. In DNA, the CDR3 is TGTGCCAGTAGTATTGGCAGGGCAGATACGCAGTATTTT. Amino acid sequence: CASSIGRADTQYF. The complete variable domain, with remaining parts taken from reference TRBV19 and TRBJ2-3, reads DGGITQSPKYLFRKEGQNVTLSCEQNLNHDAMYWYRQDPGQGLRLIYYSQIVNDFQKGDIAEGYSVSREKKESFPLTVTSAQKNPTAFYLCASSIGRADTQYFGPGTRLTVL.

The CDR3 is CASSQRAGGVINEQFF. The CDR3, as DNA: TGTGCCAGCAGCCAGAGAGCGGGAGGGGTCATAAATGAGCAGTTCTTC. The V and J genes are TRBV11-1 and TRBJ2-1; the match to TRBD2 covers 10 bases. Trimming removed 5 bases from V and 7 bases from J; junction bases left unmatched: 11. Per the germline V gene, CDR1 is SGHAT and CDR2 is FQDESV (reference sequence). The CDR3 runs 16 residues.

The chain has TRBV2 and TRBJ2-1; D may be TRBD1 (5 bases). There are 17 residues in the CDR3. Per germline, CDR1 SNHLY and CDR2 FYNNEI. The V gene lost 5 bases and the J gene lost 0 bases, with 17 bases spanning the gap. CDR3 sequence reads: CASSPPWGRSSYNEQFF. The CDR3 DNA reads as TGTGCCAGCAGTCCCCCCTGGGGCCGTAGCTCCTACAATGAGCAGTTCTTC.

This clone was observed a few times. The rearrangement joins TRBV7-9 to TRBJ2-2, with 13 bases matching TRBD2. V lost 7 bases to trimming and J lost 0 bases; unmatched junction nucleotides: 8. CDR3 length equals 18 residues. Germline CDR1 reads SEHNR; CDR2 reads FQNEAQ (reference sequence). The CDR3 bases are TGTGCCAGCATCCGGACTAGCGGGAGAGGTTCGAACACCGGGGAGCTGTTTTTT. This codes for CASIRTSGRGSNTGELFF.

The chain recombines TRBV18 with TRBJ1-2; D ambiguous. This CDR3 contains 15 residues. Deletions cut 2 bases from V and 0 bases from J, with 10 bases between. CDR1 is KGHSH, CDR2 LQKENI, per germline. The CDR3 nucleotides are TGTGCCAGCTCACCAGCGAGTGATTCTAACTATGGCTACACCTTC. Protein sequence: CASSPASDSNYGYTF.

This clone was recorded once. V gene TRBV4-2 combines with J gene TRBJ2-5; a possible D gene is TRBD2 (5 bases). This CDR3 comprises 16 residues. CDR1 and CDR2 (germline): LGHNA, YNFKEQ. V dropped 0 bases and J dropped 2 bases, with 13 bases sitting between them. Here the CDR3 reads CASSQDASGLQETQYF. CDR3 DNA sequence: TGTGCCAGCAGCCAAGACGCCTCGGGGTTACAAGAGACCCAGTACTTC.

This rearrangement joins TRBV5-1 to TRBJ2-2; unclear D gene. The CDR3 is 14 amino acids. Trimming left V 4 bases short and J 1 base short, with 8 bases between. Germline values: CDR1 SGHRS, CDR2 YFSETQ. The CDR3 region is CASSAAENTGELFF. In DNA, the CDR3 is TGCGCCAGCAGCGCGGCAGAGAACACCGGGGAGCTGTTTTTT.

This chain links TRBV4-3 with TRBJ1-3; 12 nucleotides line up with TRBD1. The J call may be incorrect, as the DNA end agrees better with TRBJ2-2. CDR1 is LGHNA and CDR2 is YSLEER in the germline V gene. This CDR3 has 15 residues. CDR3 protein: CASRKGQGAPGELFF. In DNA, the CDR3 is TGCGCCAGCAGGAAGGGACAGGGGGCGCCTGGGGAGCTGTTTTTT.

This chain uses TRBV7-6 with TRBJ2-5; D unclear. Trimming stripped 5 bases from V and 3 bases from J, with 4 bases between. The CDR3 loop spans 11 amino acids. CDR1 is SGHVS and CDR2 is FNYEAQ in the germline V gene. The CDR3 is CASSTEETQYF. The CDR3 DNA sequence: TGTGCCAGCAGCACAGAAGAGACCCAGTACTTC.

The chain carries TRBV6-1 and TRBJ1-3; D not resolved. Germline CDR1 and CDR2: MNHNS and SASEGT. CDR3 length: 14 residues. V lost 1 base to trimming and J lost 4 bases, with 8 bases between them. This CDR3 is CASSEGGGGNTIYF. CDR3 coding DNA: TGTGCCAGCAGTGAAGGTGGCGGCGGAAACACCATATATTTT.

The CDR3 DNA reads TGTGCCAGCAGCCAACTCGCACTGGGACAGGGAGACACAGATACGCAGTATTTT. Protein sequence: CASSQLALGQGDTDTQYF. This chain links TRBV14 with TRBJ2-3, with 9 bases lining up with TRBD1. V was clipped by 2 bases and J by 2 bases; unmatched bases: 11. The germline V gene has CDR1 SGHDN and CDR2 FVKESK. The length of the CDR3 is 18 residues.

The genes are TRBV15 and TRBJ2-7, with a possible D match to TRBD2 (6 bases). From germline, CDR1 is LNHNV and CDR2 YYDKDF (reference sequence). This CDR3 has 15 residues. Trimming took off 1 base at V and 0 bases at J, with 10 bases between the two ends. The CDR3 region is CATSRAGTASYEQYF. The DNA for the CDR3 is TGTGCCACCAGCAGAGCCGGGACTGCCTCCTACGAGCAGTACTTC.

This clone has just one count. This chain joins TRBV15 and TRBJ2-5, with D possibly matching TRBD1 (7 bases). Germline V CDR1 and CDR2: LNHNV, YYDKDF (reference sequence). V was trimmed by 1 base and J by 1 base, leaving 13 bases between them. This CDR3 has 16 residues. CDR3 sequence: CATSRGQGLTQETQYF. As DNA, the CDR3 is TGTGCCACCAGCAGAGGACAGGGACTGACCCAAGAGACCCAGTACTTC.

This sequence joins TRBV7-2 and TRBJ1-5, with D tentatively TRBD1 (6 bases). CDR1 and CDR2 from the germline V gene are SGHTA and FQGNSA. Trimming took off 1 base at V and 3 bases at J, with 10 bases between the two ends. This CDR3 is 15 amino acids long. CDR3 sequence: CASSLVNRVNQPQHF. The CDR3 nucleotides are TGTGCCAGCAGCTTAGTAAACAGGGTCAATCAGCCCCAGCATTTT.

This clone has a handful of counts. The rearrangement joins TRBV29-1 to TRBJ2-5; 9 bases align to TRBD1. Germline trimming cut 1 base from V and 5 bases from J; bases unmatched to any gene: 14. CDR1 and CDR2 (germline): SQVTM, ANQGSEA. CDR3 length: 17 residues. In DNA, the CDR3 is TGCAGCGTTGAAGGGGGGATGGTACAGGGGGCGCCGGAGACCCAGTACTTC. Translating it yields CSVEGGMVQGAPETQYF.

This rearrangement joins TRBV27 to TRBJ1-6; weak D call: TRBD1 (5 bases). Germline V CDR1 and CDR2: MNHEY, SMNVEV (reference sequence). The CDR3 is made up of 14 amino acids. V was pared by 2 bases and J by 8 bases, with 10 bases between. The CDR3 region has the DNA TGTGCCAGCAGTTTACAGCAGGGTTATTCACCCCTCCACTTT. Amino acid sequence: CASSLQQGYSPLHF.

This clone has more than one count but fewer than ten. This chain joins TRBV19 and TRBJ2-7; D possibly corresponds to TRBD1 (6 bases). Between the trimmed V and J ends, which lost 4 bases and 1 base, there was a span of 11 bases. This CDR3 has 14 residues. Per germline, CDR1 LNHDA and CDR2 SQIVND (reference sequence). As DNA, the CDR3 is TGTGCCAGTAGTACGGGGACACGATCCTACGAGCAGTACTTC. This codes for CASSTGTRSYEQYF.